This TCR beta chain was documented in a study of cytotoxic CD8 clonotypes in ibrutinib-treated CLL. Study context: Response samples came after a median 12 months of treatment, range 6 to 36.

With regard to this clone: The antigen is not known.

Trimming shortened V by 5 bases and J by 8 bases, and 19 bases separated the two germline ends. This CDR3 contains 15 residues. The V gene's germline CDR1 is SEHNR and CDR2 FQNEAQ (reference sequence). Some clones are missing from TCRdb's copy, which holds only in-frame ones; the method was immunoSEQ multiplex PCR. Among about 310,000 clones listed, around four fifths were seen once. Study outcomes and limitations: Sampling of sustained-remission and progressing patients occurred at differing times.

The chain employs TRBV7-9 and TRBJ2-1, with D perhaps TRBD1 or TRBD2 (5 bases each). This sample comprised PBMCs, obtained before ibrutinib treatment. This TCR derives from a human donor with chronic lymphocytic leukemia. The CDR3 nucleotides read TGTGCCAGCAGCCACCGGGGCCCAGCGGCCTATGAGCAGTTCTTC. Protein sequence: CASSHRGPAAYEQFF.